This is a list of T cell receptor beta chains from one sample in a study of T cell responses to AZD1222 COVID-19 vaccine. The data were produced by immunoSEQ multiplex PCR, yet TCRdb's version contains in-frame clones alone and is incomplete. The sample carries roughly 110,000 clones, about 85% recorded once. The sequenced sample was peripheral blood, obtained on day 0 of AZD1222 vaccination. The receptor set was obtained from an adult in good health. Both conserved end residues are part of each CDR3. A D gene is named only where the DNA matches it firmly. The size entry is marked missing in some rows and otherwise reads once, few, many or a size class.

clone_size j_call d_call v_call cdr3_nt cdr3_aa
. TRBJ2-3 . TRBV5-4 TGTGCCAGCAGCTTGAGGACCTCAGATACGCAGTATTTT CASSLRTSDTQYF
. TRBJ1-2 TRBD1 TRBV6-1 TGTGCCAGCAGTGAGACAGGGTCGGGCTACACCTTC CASSETGSGYTF
. TRBJ1-1 . TRBV5-1 TGCGCCAGCAGCTTGACGGACGGTAACACTGAAGCTTTCTTT CASSLTDGNTEAFF
. TRBJ1-2 TRBD1 TRBV18 TGTGCCAGCTCAGGACAGGATGGTATCTATGGCTACACCTTC CASSGQDGIYGYTF
. TRBJ1-1 . TRBV7-3 TGTGCCAGCAGCTTTCAGGAGAACACTGAAGCTTTCTTT CASSFQENTEAFF
. TRBJ1-4 . TRBV27 TGTGCCAGCAGTTCTAGGGATCATGAAAAACTGTTTTTT CASSSRDHEKLFF
. TRBJ1-2 TRBD1 TRBV19 TGTGCCAGTACCGAGCTGGACAGGGTCTATGGCTACACCTTC CASTELDRVYGYTF
. TRBJ2-2 TRBD1 TRBV7-6 TGTGCCAGCAGCCCGAGACAGGGGGCGGGCACCGGGGAGCTGTTTTTT CASSPRQGAGTGELFF
. TRBJ2-7 . TRBV18 TGTGCCAGCTCACCACTTGGGTCCCACATAGAGAACGAGCAGTACTTC CASSPLGSHIENEQYF
. TRBJ2-7 TRBD2 TRBV2 TGTGCCAGCCAGGGACTAGCGATTTACTACGAGCAGTACTTC CASQGLAIYYEQYF
. TRBJ2-1 TRBD2 TRBV7-9 TGTGCCAGCAGCTTAGGGACTAGCGGGAGGGCCGGAAATCGGTTCTTC CASSLGTSGRAGNRFF
. TRBJ2-3 . TRBV3-1/TRBV3-2 TGTGCCAGCAGCCAAACAAGCGGCACAGATACGCAGTATTTT CASSQTSGTDTQYF
few TRBJ1-6 . TRBV2 TGTGCCAGCACCCCTCCTTTAAATTCACCCCTCCACTTT CASTPPLNSPLHF
. TRBJ2-7 . TRBV27 TGTGCCAGCAGTCGCTTCCAGGACGAGCAGTACTTC CASSRFQDEQYF
. TRBJ2-2 . TRBV28 TGTGCCAGCAGTTTTTTCGGCTCCACCGGGGAGCTGTTTTTT CASSFFGSTGELFF
. TRBJ2-5 . TRBV5-1 TGCGCCAGCAGGTCCCAAGAGACCCAGTACTTC CASRSQETQYF
once TRBJ1-6 . TRBV6-2/TRBV6-3 TGTGCCAGCAGTTTCGCGGGGCCTAGCTCCTATAATTCACCCCTCCACTTT CASSFAGPSSYNSPLHF
. TRBJ2-1 . TRBV5-4 TGTGCCAGCAGCTTGATCGGGAGCTCCTACAATGAGCAGTTCTTC CASSLIGSSYNEQFF
. TRBJ1-2 . TRBV27 TGTGCCAGCAGTTTACGAGGGGATCAAATCTATGGCTACACCTTC CASSLRGDQIYGYTF
. TRBJ2-1 TRBD2 TRBV7-2 TGTGCCAGCAGCTATCGGGACTATCTGGACAATGAGCAGTTCTTC CASSYRDYLDNEQFF
. TRBJ1-1 . TRBV30 TGTGCCTGGAGTTCCCGGACCGGCACTGAAGCTTTCTTT CAWSSRTGTEAFF
. TRBJ1-1 . TRBV7-6 TGTGCCAGCAGCTTAGGGCAGGTCGGCACTGAAGCTTTCTTT CASSLGQVGTEAFF
. TRBJ2-7 TRBD1 TRBV30 TGTGCCTGGAATCCGGGACAGGGAGGCGAGCAGTACTTC CAWNPGQGGEQYF
. TRBJ1-1 . TRBV30 TGTGCCTGGAGTGTAAAGAGGGACGGGGGGGCTTGGGACACTGAAGCTTTCTTT CAWSVKRDGGAWDTEAFF
. TRBJ2-1 . TRBV7-2 TGTGCCAGCAGGTTACCAGGGAGCTCCTACAATGAGCAGTTCTTC CASRLPGSSYNEQFF
. TRBJ2-1 TRBD2 TRBV7-6 TGTGCCAGCAGGCAGACTAGCGCTCCCTACAATGAGCAGTTCTTC CASRQTSAPYNEQFF
. TRBJ1-2 TRBD1 TRBV10-3 TGTGCCATCAGTGACCGGGACAGGGGATACTATGGCTACACCTTC CAISDRDRGYYGYTF
. TRBJ2-5 . TRBV9 TGTGCCAGCAGCGTAGAAGGGGTGGGAGAGACCCAGTACTTC CASSVEGVGETQYF
. TRBJ2-7 . TRBV30 TGTGCCTGGACCAGGGGACTCTCCTACGAGCAGTACTTC CAWTRGLSYEQYF
. TRBJ1-1 . TRBV7-9 TGTGCCAGCAGCTTCGGGATGAGGAGGGGAACTGAAGCTTTCTTT CASSFGMRRGTEAFF
. TRBJ2-3 TRBD2 TRBV7-3 TGTGCCAGCAGCCGTGGGAATAGCGGGAGTGGCACAGATACGCAGTATTTT CASSRGNSGSGTDTQYF
. TRBJ2-7 TRBD2 TRBV2 TGTGCCAGCATGACTAGCCGTCAGAGCTCCTACGAGCAGTACTTC CASMTSRQSSYEQYF
. TRBJ2-6 . TRBV19 TGTGCCAGTAAGACCAGCAGCTCTGGGGCCAACGTCCTGACTTTC CASKTSSSGANVLTF
. TRBJ2-7 TRBD2 TRBV9 TGTGCCAGCAGCACTGGACTAGCGGCCCCATCGAGCTCCTACGAGCAGTACTTC CASSTGLAAPSSSYEQYF
. TRBJ1-4 TRBD1 TRBV28 TGTGCCAGCAGTCGCAGGGGGAGGGATGAAAAACTGTTTTTT CASSRRGRDEKLFF
. TRBJ1-4 . TRBV13 TGTGCCAGCAGCGGGCCGGAGGGAAATGAAAAACTGTTTTTT CASSGPEGNEKLFF